The clone carrying this T cell receptor (beta chain) was observed a few times. Its target is not known. This sample was taken from a study of human T cells and chemical hapten exposure. Background on the study: Sensitization involved placing 2% DPC onto an approximately 2 cm by approximately 2 cm region of upper inner arm skin.

The library attached unique molecular identifiers to individual cDNA molecules. TCRdb reanalysed the RACE reads using MiXCR and keeps one entry per CDR3 protein. The sample has about 360,000 distinct CDR3 sequences, around 4.8% seen once. The CDR3 is 15 residues long. Trimming stripped 6 bases from V and 5 bases from J, with 17 bases between. Time point indicated: patch test 1, 2 weeks after DPC sensitization. As to treatment: therapeutic diphenylcyclopropenone sensitization with weekly scalp DPC. Total RNA was extracted from unfractionated whole blood. Notes on the study in general: Among expanded TCRs, significantly more large CDR3 similarity clusters formed than among controls.

The clonotype comes from a woman between 45 and 60 years old with alopecia areata. Some clones in this sample may be carry-over from other donors' samples. The material sequenced was whole blood, taken in connection with sensitization to the hapten diphenylcyclopropenone (DPC). This sequence joins TRBV12-3 or TRBV12-4 and TRBJ1-5; D remains unclear. The DNA for the CDR3 is TGTGCCAGCAGCCGCTTGACGGCCAAGTATCAGCCCCAGCATTTT. This sequence encodes CASSRLTAKYQPQHF.